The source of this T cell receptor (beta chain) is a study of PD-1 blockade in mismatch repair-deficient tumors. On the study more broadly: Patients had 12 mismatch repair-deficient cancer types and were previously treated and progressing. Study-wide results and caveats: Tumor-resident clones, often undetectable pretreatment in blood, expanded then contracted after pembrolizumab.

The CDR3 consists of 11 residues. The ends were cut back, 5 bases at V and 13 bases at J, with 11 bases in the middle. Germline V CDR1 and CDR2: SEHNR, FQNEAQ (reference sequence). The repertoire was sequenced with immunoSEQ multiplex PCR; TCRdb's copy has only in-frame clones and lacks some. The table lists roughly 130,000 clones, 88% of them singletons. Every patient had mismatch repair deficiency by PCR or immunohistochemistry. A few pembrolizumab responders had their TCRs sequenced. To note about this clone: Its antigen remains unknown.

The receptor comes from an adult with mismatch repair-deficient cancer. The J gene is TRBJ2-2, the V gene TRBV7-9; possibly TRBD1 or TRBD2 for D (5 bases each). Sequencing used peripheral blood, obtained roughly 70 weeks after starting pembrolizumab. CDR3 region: CASSAGTALFF. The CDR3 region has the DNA TGTGCCAGCAGCGCCGGGACCGCGCTGTTTTTT.